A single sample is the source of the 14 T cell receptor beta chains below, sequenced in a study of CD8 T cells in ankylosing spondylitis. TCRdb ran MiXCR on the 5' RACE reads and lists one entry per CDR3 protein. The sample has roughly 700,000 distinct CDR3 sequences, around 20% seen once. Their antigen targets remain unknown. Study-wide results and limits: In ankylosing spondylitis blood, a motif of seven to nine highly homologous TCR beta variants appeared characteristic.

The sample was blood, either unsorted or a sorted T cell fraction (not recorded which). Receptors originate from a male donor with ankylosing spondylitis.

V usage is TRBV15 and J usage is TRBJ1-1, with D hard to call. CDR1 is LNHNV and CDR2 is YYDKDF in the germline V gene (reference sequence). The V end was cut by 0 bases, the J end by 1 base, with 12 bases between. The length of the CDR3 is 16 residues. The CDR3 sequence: CATSRDFGKGNTEAFF. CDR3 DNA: TGTGCCACCAGCAGAGATTTCGGGAAAGGGAACACTGAAGCTTTCTTT.

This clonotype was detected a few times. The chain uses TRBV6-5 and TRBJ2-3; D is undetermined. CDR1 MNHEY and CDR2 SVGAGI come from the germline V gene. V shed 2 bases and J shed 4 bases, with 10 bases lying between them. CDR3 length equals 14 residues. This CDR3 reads CASSYVDSSDTQYF. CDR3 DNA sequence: TGTGCCAGCAGTTACGTAGACTCCTCAGATACGCAGTATTTT.

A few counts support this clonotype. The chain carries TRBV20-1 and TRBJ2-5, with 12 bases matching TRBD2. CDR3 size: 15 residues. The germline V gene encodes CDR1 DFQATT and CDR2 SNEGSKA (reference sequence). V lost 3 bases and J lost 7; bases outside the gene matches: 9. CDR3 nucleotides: TGCAGTGCTAGCCCTAGCGGGGGGGCCTGGGGGACCCAGTACTTC. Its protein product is CSASPSGGAWGTQYF.

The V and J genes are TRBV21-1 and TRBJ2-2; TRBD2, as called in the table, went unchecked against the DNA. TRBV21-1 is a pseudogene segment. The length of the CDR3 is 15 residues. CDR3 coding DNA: TGTGCCAGCATCCATGGGACTGGTAACACCGGGGAGCTGTTTTTT. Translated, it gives CASIHGTGNTGELFF.

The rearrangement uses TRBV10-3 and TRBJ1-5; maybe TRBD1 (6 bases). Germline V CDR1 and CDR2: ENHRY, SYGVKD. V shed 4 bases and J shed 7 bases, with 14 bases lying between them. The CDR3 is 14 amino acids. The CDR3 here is CAISVGGQGQPQHF. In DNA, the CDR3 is TGTGCCATCAGTGTAGGGGGGCAGGGGCAGCCCCAGCATTTT.

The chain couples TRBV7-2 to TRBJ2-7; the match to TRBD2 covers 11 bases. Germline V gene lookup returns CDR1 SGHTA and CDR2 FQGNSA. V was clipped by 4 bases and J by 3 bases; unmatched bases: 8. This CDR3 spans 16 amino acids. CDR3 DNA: TGTGCCAGCAGCTCCGATAGCGGGAGGGCCGTCTACGAGCAGTACTTC. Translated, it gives CASSSDSGRAVYEQYF.

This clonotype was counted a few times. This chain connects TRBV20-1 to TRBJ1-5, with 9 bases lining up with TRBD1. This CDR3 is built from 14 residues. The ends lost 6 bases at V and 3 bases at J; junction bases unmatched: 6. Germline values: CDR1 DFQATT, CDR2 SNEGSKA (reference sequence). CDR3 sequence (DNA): TGCAGTGCCGCAGGGGACAGGGACAATCAGCCCCAGCATTTT. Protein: CSAAGDRDNQPQHF.

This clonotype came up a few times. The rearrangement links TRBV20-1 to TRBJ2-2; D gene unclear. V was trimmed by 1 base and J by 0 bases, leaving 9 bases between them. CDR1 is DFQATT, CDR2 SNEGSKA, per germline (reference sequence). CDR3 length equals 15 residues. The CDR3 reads CSARGQLANTGELFF. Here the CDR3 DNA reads TGCAGTGCTAGAGGACAACTTGCGAACACCGGGGAGCTGTTTTTT.

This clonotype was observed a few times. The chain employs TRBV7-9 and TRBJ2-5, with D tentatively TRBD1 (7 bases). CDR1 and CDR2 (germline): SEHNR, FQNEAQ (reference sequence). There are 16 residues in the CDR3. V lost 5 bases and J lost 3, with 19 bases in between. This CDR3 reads CASSPRITGEEETQYF. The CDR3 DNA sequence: TGTGCCAGCAGCCCACGGATAACAGGGGAGGAAGAGACCCAGTACTTC.

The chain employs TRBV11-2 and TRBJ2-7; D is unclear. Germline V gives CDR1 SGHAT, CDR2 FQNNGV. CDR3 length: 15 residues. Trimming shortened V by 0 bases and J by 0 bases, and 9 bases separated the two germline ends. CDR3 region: CASSLEPRCSYEQYF. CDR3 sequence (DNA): TGTGCCAGCAGCTTAGAACCCAGGTGCTCCTACGAGCAGTACTTC.

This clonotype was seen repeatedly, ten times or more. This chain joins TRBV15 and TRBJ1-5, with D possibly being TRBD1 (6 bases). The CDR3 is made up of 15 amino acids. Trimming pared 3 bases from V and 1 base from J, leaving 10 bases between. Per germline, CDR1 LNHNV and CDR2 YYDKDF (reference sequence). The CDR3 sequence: CATSSKTGSNQPQHF. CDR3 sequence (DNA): TGTGCCACCAGCAGTAAAACAGGGAGCAATCAGCCCCAGCATTTT.

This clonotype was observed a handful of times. The CDR3 nucleotides are TGCAGCGTTATTGTGATAAGGGGTTCTCCCCCTGAAGCTTTCTTT. It codes for CSVIVIRGSPPEAFF. The gene calls are TRBV29-1 and TRBJ1-1, with D perhaps TRBD1 (5 bases). V was cut by 5 bases and J by 6 bases, with 22 bases left in between. This CDR3 comprises 15 residues. The germline CDR1 and CDR2 sequences are SQVTM and ANQGSEA.

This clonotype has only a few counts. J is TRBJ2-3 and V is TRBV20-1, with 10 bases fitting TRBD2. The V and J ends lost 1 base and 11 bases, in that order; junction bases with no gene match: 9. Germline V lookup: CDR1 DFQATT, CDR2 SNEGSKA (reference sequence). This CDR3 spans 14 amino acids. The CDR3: CSARGGLAGDGQYF. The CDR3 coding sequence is TGCAGTGCTAGAGGGGGCCTAGCGGGAGACGGGCAGTATTTT.

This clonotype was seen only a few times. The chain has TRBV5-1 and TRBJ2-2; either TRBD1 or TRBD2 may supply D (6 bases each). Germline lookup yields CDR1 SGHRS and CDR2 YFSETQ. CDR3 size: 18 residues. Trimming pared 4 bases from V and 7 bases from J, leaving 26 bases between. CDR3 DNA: TGCGCCAGCAGCCAACGCGGGGACACAGGTTGGGGGATCGGGGAGCTGTTTTTT. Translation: CASSQRGDTGWGIGELFF.